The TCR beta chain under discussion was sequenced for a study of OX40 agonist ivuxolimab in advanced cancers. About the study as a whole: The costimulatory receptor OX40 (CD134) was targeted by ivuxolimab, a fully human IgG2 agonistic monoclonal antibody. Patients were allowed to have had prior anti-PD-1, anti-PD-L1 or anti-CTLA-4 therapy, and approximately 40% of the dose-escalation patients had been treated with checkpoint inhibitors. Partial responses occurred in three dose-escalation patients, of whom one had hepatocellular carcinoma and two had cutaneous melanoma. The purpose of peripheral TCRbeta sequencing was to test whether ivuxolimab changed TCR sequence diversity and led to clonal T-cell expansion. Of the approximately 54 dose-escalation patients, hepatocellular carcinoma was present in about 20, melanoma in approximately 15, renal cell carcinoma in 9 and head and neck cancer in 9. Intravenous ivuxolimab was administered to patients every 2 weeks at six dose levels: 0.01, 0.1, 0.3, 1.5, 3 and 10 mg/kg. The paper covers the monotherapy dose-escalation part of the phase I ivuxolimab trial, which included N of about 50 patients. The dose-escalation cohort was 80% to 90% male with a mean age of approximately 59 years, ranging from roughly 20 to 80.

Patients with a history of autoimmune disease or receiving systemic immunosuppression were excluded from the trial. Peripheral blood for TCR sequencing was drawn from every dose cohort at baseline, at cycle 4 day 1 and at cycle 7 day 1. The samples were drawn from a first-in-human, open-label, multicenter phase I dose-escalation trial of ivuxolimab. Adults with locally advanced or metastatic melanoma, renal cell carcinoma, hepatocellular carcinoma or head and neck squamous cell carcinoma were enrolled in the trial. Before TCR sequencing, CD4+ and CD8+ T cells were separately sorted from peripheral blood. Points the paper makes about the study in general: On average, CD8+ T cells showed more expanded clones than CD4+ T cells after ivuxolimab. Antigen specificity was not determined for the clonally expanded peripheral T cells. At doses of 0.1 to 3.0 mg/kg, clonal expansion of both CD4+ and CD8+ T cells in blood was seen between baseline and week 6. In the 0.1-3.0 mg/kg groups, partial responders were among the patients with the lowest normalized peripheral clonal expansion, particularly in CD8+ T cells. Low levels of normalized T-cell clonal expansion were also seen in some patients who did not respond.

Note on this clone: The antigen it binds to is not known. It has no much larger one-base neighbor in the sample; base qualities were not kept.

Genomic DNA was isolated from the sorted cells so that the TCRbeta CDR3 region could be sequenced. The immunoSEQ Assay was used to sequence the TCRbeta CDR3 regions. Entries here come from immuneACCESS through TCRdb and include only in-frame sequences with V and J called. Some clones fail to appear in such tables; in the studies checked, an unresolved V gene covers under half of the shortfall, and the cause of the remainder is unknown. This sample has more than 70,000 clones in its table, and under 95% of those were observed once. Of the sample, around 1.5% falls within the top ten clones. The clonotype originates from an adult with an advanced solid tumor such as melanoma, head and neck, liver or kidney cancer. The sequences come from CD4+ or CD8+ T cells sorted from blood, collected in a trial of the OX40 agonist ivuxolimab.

The CDR3 region reads CASSTSGRYNEQFF. The nucleotides are TGTGCCAGCAGCACTAGCGGGAGATATAATGAGCAGTTCTTC. Recombination linked TRBV5-6 to TRBJ2-1, with 11 central nucleotides matching TRBD2. Measured from the cysteine to the phenylalanine, the CDR3 is 14 residues long. The DNA shown is the 42-base CDR3, in frame from base 1. At the junction V is shortened by 4 bases and J by 7 bases; bases outside the gene matches: 4. Taken from the germline V gene, the CDR1 and CDR2 loops are SGHDT and YYEEEE.